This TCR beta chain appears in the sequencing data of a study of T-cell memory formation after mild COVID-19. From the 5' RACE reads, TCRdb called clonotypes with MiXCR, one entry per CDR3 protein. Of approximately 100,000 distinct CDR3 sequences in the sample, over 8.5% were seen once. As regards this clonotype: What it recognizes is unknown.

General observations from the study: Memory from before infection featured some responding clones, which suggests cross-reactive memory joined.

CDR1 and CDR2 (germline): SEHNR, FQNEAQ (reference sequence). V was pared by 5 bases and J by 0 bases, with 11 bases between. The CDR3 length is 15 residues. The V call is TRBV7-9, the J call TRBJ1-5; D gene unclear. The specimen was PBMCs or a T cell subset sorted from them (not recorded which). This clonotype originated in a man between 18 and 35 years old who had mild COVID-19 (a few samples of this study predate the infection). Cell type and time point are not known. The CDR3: CASSNERGSNQPQHF. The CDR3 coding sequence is TGTGCCAGCAGCAACGAACGGGGTAGCAATCAGCCCCAGCATTTT. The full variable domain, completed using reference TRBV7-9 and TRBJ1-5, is DTGVSQNPRHKITKRGQNVTFRCDPISEHNRLYWYRQTLGQGPEFLTYFQNEAQLEKSRLLSDRFSAERPKGSFSTLEIQRTEQGDSAMYLCASSNERGSNQPQHFGDGTRLSIL.